These 23 T cell receptor beta chains share one sample of origin, sequenced in a study of cytomegalovirus exposure and HLA in healthy donors. The PCR was carried out with 60 Vbeta primers and 13 Jbeta primers. Assay: immunoSEQ multiplex PCR; the TCRdb copy retains only in-frame clones and omits some. There are some 250,000 clones in the sample; about four fifths occur only once, and 5% to 6.5% lies in the top ten. The material sequenced was PBMCs. These receptors were obtained from a woman aged 40 to 49 in good health and CMV-seropositive.

V usage is TRBV7-6 and J usage is TRBJ2-2, with D tentatively TRBD1 (6 bases). V lost 11 bases and J lost 0, with 13 bases in between. CDR1 is SGHVS, CDR2 FNYEAQ, per germline. The CDR3 covers 14 residues. In DNA form, the CDR3 reads TGTGCCTCTCAGGGGCAGTCGAACACCGGGGAGCTGTTTTTT. Amino acids: CASQGQSNTGELFF.

The chain employs TRBV10-3 and TRBJ2-5, with a possible D match to TRBD2 (6 bases). The V end was cut by 0 bases, the J end by 5 bases, with 19 bases between. The CDR3 covers 17 residues. Germline CDR1 and CDR2: ENHRY and SYGVKD. The CDR3 DNA reads TGTGCCATCAGTGAGTCTGCCGGGAGAGAGTACGAGGAGACCCAGTACTTC. Amino acids: CAISESAGREYEETQYF.

This chain connects TRBV19 to TRBJ1-5; tentative D call: TRBD1 (6 bases). Germline V lookup: CDR1 LNHDA, CDR2 SQIVND (reference sequence). Trimming removed 10 bases from V and 4 bases from J, with 17 bases in between. The CDR3 is 14 residues long. DNA of the CDR3: TGTGCCACCTGTGGGGGGGCAAGGAATCAGCCCCAGCATTTT. Translated, it gives CATCGGARNQPQHF.

The rearrangement links TRBV2 to TRBJ2-1; 9 positions match TRBD2. Germline values: CDR1 SNHLY, CDR2 FYNNEI. CDR3 length: 14 residues. Germline trimming cut 7 bases from V and 5 bases from J; bases unmatched to any gene: 6. CDR3 amino acids: CASNQGLADNEQFF. The CDR3 region has the DNA TGTGCCAGCAATCAGGGACTAGCAGACAATGAGCAGTTCTTC.

The V call is TRBV18, the J call TRBJ2-1; 13 nucleotides line up with TRBD2. Unmatched junction bases numbered 10, after V lost 5 bases and J lost 0 bases. This CDR3 is built from 19 residues. CDR1 is KGHSH and CDR2 is LQKENI in the germline V gene. CDR3 region: CASSTGLAGERRSYNEQFF. CDR3 sequence (DNA): TGTGCCAGCTCAACCGGACTAGCGGGAGAACGGCGCTCCTACAATGAGCAGTTCTTC.

This clone was seen a few times. The junction does not match germline at one end; this may be a read error. Different DNA sequences within this sample yield the same CDR3. The rearrangement links TRBV7-9 to TRBJ2-7; tentatively, D is TRBD1 (6 bases). The germline gives CDR1 SEHNR, CDR2 FQNEAQ (reference sequence). The CDR3 runs 13 residues. DNA of the CDR3: TGTTCCAGCAGCTTAGGGACAAGCTACGAGCAGTACTTC. Translating it yields CSSSLGTSYEQYF.

The chain employs TRBV4-1 and TRBJ2-2; 14 nucleotides line up with TRBD2. Looked up from germline, CDR1 is MGHRA and CDR2 is YSYEKL. J was trimmed by 5 bases and V by 5 bases; bases with no gene match: 10. This CDR3 has 18 residues. CDR3 in amino acids: CASSSPGLAGDLTGELFF. Here the CDR3 DNA reads TGCGCCAGCAGCTCGCCGGGACTAGCGGGAGATTTAACCGGGGAGCTGTTTTTT.

This chain connects TRBV7-8 to TRBJ1-2; 9 bases are a match to TRBD1. The CDR3 totals 15 residues. Germline CDR1 reads SGHVS; CDR2 reads FQNEAQ. V was clipped by 1 base and J by 2 bases; unmatched bases: 2. The CDR3 DNA sequence: TGTGCCAGCAGCTTAGGGGACAGGGCGAACTATGGCTACACCTTC. Protein: CASSLGDRANYGYTF.

The rearrangement uses TRBV5-1 and TRBJ2-3, with 11 bases fitting TRBD2. This CDR3 is 17 amino acids long. Germline-derived CDR1 and CDR2 are SGHRS and YFSETQ. V was pared by 4 bases and J by 4 bases, with 11 bases of the junction left unmatched. The CDR3 reads CASSPVLAGGPADTQYF. The CDR3 coding sequence is TGCGCCAGCAGCCCCGTGTTAGCGGGAGGGCCTGCAGATACGCAGTATTTT.

The chain has TRBV10-3 and TRBJ1-5; 9 nucleotides align to TRBD1. The V gene end was trimmed by 4 bases and the J gene end by 7 bases; junction bases not matched to a gene: 2. Germline-derived CDR1 and CDR2 are ENHRY and SYGVKD. The CDR3 covers 13 residues. The CDR3 coding sequence is TGTGCCATCAGTGGGGACAGGGCCCAGCCCCAGCATTTT. Translating gives CAISGDRAQPQHF.

The chain joins TRBV6-1 to TRBJ2-5; possibly TRBD2 for D (5 bases). Germline CDR1 is MNHNS and CDR2 is SASEGT. CDR3 length equals 16 residues. V was shortened by 3 bases and J by 4 bases, with 18 bases between the two germline ends. Here the CDR3 DNA reads TGTGCCAGCAGTGACTTCCTGGGAGCCGCGGGAGAGACCCAGTACTTC. Its translation is CASSDFLGAAGETQYF.

The J gene is TRBJ1-2, the V gene TRBV19, with 9 bases that match TRBD1. V trimming: 5 bases; J trimming: 2 bases; junction bases outside the gene matches: 3. This CDR3 comprises 14 residues. Per the germline V gene, CDR1 is LNHDA and CDR2 is SQIVND (reference sequence). Here the CDR3 reads CASSAGQGNYGYTF. The CDR3 DNA sequence: TGTGCCAGTAGTGCTGGACAGGGGAACTATGGCTACACCTTC.

The rearrangement joins TRBV6-4 to TRBJ2-1, with 11 nucleotides matching TRBD2. V lost 8 bases to trimming and J lost 8 bases; unmatched junction nucleotides: 20. The CDR3 loop spans 18 amino acids. Germline V CDR1 and CDR2: MRHNA, SNTAGT. The CDR3 sequence: CASSLLPTSGAPSDEQFF. As DNA, the CDR3 is TGTGCCAGCTCGTTGCTCCCGACTAGCGGGGCCCCCAGCGATGAGCAGTTCTTC.

This chain joins TRBV11-2 and TRBJ1-2; possible D gene TRBD1, 5 bases. Germline V gene sequence: CDR1 SGHAT, CDR2 FQNNGV. Trimming stripped 0 bases from V and 7 bases from J, with 6 bases between. The CDR3 has 12 amino acids. CDR3 bases: TGTGCCAGCAGCTTAGACAGGGTTGGCTACACCTTC. Translated, it gives CASSLDRVGYTF.

The gene calls are TRBV29-1 and TRBJ1-2, with D maybe TRBD1 (5 bases). V dropped 7 bases and J dropped 6 bases, with 15 bases sitting between them. This CDR3 has 12 amino acids. Looked up from germline, CDR1 is SQVTM and CDR2 is ANQGSEA. CDR3 DNA sequence: TGCAGCGGAATTGGGGGGGAGGATGGCTACACCTTC. Its translation is CSGIGGEDGYTF.

V gene TRBV10-1 combines with J gene TRBJ2-5, with 7 bases matching TRBD1. From germline, CDR1 is WNHNN and CDR2 SYGVQD (reference sequence). The CDR3 runs 15 residues. V lost 3 bases, J lost 4 bases, and 8 bases stayed unmatched. CDR3 nucleotides: TGCGCCAGCAGTGACCTGAGGGACAGAGGAGAGACCCAGTACTTC. This translates into CASSDLRDRGETQYF.

This clone was detected only once. J is TRBJ2-7 and V is TRBV7-9; 11 bases align to TRBD1. Germline V CDR1 and CDR2: SEHNR, FQNEAQ (reference sequence). This CDR3 contains 14 residues. V trimming: 1 base; J trimming: 7 bases; junction bases outside the gene matches: 3. CDR3 sequence: CASSLVGQGVEQYF. CDR3 DNA: TGTGCCAGCAGCTTAGTGGGACAGGGGGTGGAGCAGTACTTC.

The chain has TRBV27 and TRBJ1-5; 9 bases are a match to TRBD1. CDR1 is MNHEY, CDR2 SMNVEV, per germline (reference sequence). V shed 2 bases and J 5 bases; nucleotides not matched to a gene: 4. The CDR3 covers 15 residues. CDR3 sequence reads: CASSLGGQGYQPQHF. CDR3 bases: TGTGCCAGCAGTTTAGGGGGACAGGGCTATCAGCCCCAGCATTTT.

This chain connects TRBV10-3 to TRBJ2-5; TRBD1 is a possible D gene (6 bases). The length of the CDR3 is 17 residues. Deletions cut 0 bases from V and 7 bases from J, with 21 bases between. Germline values: CDR1 ENHRY, CDR2 SYGVKD. The CDR3 here is CAISESGTRTEFGTQYF. The CDR3 nucleotides read TGTGCCATCAGTGAGTCCGGCACCAGGACAGAGTTCGGGACCCAGTACTTC.

In nucleotides, the CDR3 is TGTGCCAGCAGCTTAGCGTGGCTAGCTAACATTCAGTACTTC. Translation: CASSLAWLANIQYF. This chain uses TRBV7-2 with TRBJ2-4; tentatively, D is TRBD2 (5 bases). V lost 0 bases and J 7 bases, leaving 10 bases between the germline ends. The germline V gene encodes CDR1 SGHTA and CDR2 FQGNSA. The CDR3 has 14 amino acids.

The rearrangement uses TRBV7-9 and TRBJ2-5; 12 nucleotides agree with TRBD1. The DNA end is more similar to TRBJ2-7, so the J call may be wrong. Germline CDR1 SEHNR, CDR2 FQNEAQ (reference sequence). The CDR3 runs to 15 residues. Written as DNA, the CDR3 is TGTGCCAGCAGCCCAGGGACAGGGGGCGCCTACGAGCAGTACTTC. It specifies CASSPGTGGAYEQYF.

This clone turned up a few times. The chain uses TRBV9 and TRBJ2-2; 8 bases align to TRBD1. This CDR3 has 15 amino acids. From germline, CDR1 is SGDLS and CDR2 YYNGEE. V shed 5 bases and J 1 base; nucleotides not matched to a gene: 4. The CDR3 DNA sequence: TGTGCCAGCAGACGCGGACAGGGGAACACCGGGGAGCTGTTTTTT. Its protein product is CASRRGQGNTGELFF.

V is TRBV18 and J is TRBJ2-5, with D unresolved. The J call could be wrong; TRBJ2-7 is a better fit for the DNA end. The germline gives CDR1 KGHSH, CDR2 LQKENI. CDR3 length equals 12 residues. CDR3 nucleotide sequence: TGTGCCAGCTCACCAAGCCCCTACGAGCAGTACTTC. Translating it yields CASSPSPYEQYF.